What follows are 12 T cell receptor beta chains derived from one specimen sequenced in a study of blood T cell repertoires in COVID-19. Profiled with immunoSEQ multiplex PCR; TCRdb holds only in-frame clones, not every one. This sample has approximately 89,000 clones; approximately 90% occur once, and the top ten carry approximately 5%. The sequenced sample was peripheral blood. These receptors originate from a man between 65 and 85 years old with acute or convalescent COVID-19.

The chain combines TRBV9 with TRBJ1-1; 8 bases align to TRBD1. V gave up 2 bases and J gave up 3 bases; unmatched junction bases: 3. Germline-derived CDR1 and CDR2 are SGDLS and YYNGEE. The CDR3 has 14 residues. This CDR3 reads CASSVGQAYTEAFF. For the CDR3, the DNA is TGTGCCAGCAGCGTGGGACAGGCCTACACTGAAGCTTTCTTT.

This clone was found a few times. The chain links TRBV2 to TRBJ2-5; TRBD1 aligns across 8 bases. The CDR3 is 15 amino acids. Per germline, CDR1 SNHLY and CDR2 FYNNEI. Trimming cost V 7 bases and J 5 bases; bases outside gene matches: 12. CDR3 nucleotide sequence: TGTGCCAGCACAGGGGGAACCAGGGGGCGGGAGACCCAGTACTTC. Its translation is CASTGGTRGRETQYF.

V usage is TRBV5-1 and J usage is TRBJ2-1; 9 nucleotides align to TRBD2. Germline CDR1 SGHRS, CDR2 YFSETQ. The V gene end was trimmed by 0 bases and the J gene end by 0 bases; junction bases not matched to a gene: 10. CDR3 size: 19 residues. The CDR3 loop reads CASSLGGGAQLSSYNEQFF. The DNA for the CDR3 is TGCGCCAGCAGCTTGGGCGGGGGGGCCCAGCTTAGCTCCTACAATGAGCAGTTCTTC.

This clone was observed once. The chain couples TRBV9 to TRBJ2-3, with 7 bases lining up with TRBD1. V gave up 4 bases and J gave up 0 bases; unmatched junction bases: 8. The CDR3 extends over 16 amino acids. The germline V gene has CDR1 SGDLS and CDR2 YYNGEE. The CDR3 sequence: CASSPQTGFSTDTQYF. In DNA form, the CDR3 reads TGTGCCAGCAGCCCTCAGACAGGGTTTAGCACAGATACGCAGTATTTT.

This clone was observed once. The CDR3 sequence is CASSEGRTESEQYF. The CDR3, as DNA: TGTGCCAGCAGTGAGGGCAGGACAGAAAGCGAGCAGTACTTC. The J gene is TRBJ2-7, the V gene TRBV6-1, with a possible D match to TRBD1 (6 bases). The germline V and J ends were trimmed by 3 bases and 6 bases, with 15 bases remaining between them. CDR3 length: 14 amino acids. Germline-derived CDR1 and CDR2 are MNHNS and SASEGT.

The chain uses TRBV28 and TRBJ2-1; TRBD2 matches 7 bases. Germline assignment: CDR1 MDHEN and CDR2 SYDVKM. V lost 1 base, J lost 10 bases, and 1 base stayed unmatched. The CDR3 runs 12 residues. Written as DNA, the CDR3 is TGTGCCAGCAGTTTATTGCGGGGGGAGCAGTTCTTC. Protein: CASSLLRGEQFF.

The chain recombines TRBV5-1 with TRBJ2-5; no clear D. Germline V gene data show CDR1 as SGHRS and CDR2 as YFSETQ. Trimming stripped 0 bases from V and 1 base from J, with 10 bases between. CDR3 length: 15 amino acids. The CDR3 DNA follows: TGCGCCAGCAGCTTGGTGGTGGGCGCCCAAGAGACCCAGTACTTC. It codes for CASSLVVGAQETQYF.

In DNA form, the CDR3 reads TGCGCCAGCAGCCAAGATAACAGGGGTCATAATCAGCCCCAGCATTTT. This codes for CASSQDNRGHNQPQHF. V usage is TRBV4-1 and J usage is TRBJ1-5, with 7 positions matching TRBD1. The germline V gene encodes CDR1 MGHRA and CDR2 YSYEKL. CDR3 length: 16 residues. V gave up 0 bases and J gave up 4 bases; unmatched junction bases: 6.

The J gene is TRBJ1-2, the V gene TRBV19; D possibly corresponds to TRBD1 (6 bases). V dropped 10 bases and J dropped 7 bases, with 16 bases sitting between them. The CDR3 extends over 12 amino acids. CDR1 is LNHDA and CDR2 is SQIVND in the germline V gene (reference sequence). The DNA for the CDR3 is TGTGCCACTTACAAGGGGGATTCTGGCTACACCTTC. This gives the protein CATYKGDSGYTF.

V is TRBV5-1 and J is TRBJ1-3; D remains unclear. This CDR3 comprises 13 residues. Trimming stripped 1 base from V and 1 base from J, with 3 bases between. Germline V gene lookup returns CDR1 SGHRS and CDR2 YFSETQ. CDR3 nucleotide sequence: TGCGCCAGCAGCTTGTTATCTGGAAACACCATATATTTT. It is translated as CASSLLSGNTIYF. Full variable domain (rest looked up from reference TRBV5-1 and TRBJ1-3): KAGVTQTPRYLIKTRGQQVTLSCSPISGHRSVSWYQQTPGQGLQFLFEYFSETQRNKGNFPGRFSGRQFSNSRSEMNVSTLELGDSALYLCASSLLSGNTIYFGEGSWLTVV.

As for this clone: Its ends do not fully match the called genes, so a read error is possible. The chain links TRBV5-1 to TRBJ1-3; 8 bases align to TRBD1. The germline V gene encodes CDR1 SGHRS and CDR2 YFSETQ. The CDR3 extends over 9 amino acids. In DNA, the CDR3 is TGCGCCAGCAGCGGGGGACAGGTGTTT. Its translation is CASSGGQVF. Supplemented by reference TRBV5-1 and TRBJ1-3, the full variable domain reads KAGVTQTPRYLIKTRGQQVTLSCSPISGHRSVSWYQQTPGQGLQFLFEYFSETQRNKGNFPGRFSGRQFSNSRSEMNVSTLELGDSALYLCASSGGQVFGEGSWLTVV.

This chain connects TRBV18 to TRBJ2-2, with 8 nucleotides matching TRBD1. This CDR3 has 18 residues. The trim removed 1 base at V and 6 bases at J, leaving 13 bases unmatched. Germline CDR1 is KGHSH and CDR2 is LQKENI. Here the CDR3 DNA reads TGTGCCAGCTCACCACGTTCTAAGACAGGGGATTACCCCGGGGAGCTGTTTTTT. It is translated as CASSPRSKTGDYPGELFF.